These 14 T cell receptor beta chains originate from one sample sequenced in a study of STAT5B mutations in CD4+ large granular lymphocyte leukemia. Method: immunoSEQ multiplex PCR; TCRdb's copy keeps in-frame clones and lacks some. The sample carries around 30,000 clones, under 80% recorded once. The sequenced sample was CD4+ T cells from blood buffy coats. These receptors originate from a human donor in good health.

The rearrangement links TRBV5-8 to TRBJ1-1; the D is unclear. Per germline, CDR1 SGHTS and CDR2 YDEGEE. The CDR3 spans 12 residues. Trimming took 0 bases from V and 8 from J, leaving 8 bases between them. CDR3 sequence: CASSLVAKEAFF. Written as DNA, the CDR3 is TGTGCCAGCAGCTTGGTGGCCAAAGAAGCTTTCTTT.

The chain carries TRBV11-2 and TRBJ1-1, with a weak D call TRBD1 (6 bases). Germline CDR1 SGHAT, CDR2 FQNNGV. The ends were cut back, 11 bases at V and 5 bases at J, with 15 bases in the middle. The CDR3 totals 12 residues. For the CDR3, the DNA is TGTGCCGGGGGACAAATTTCAACTGAAGCTTTCTTT. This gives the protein CAGGQISTEAFF.

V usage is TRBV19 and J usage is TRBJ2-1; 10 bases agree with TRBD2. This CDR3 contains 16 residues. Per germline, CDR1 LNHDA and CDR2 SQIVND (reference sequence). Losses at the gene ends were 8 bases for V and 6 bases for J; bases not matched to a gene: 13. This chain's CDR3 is CASARSAGGPGNEQFF. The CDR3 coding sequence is TGTGCCAGTGCGCGCTCAGCGGGAGGGCCCGGCAATGAGCAGTTCTTC.

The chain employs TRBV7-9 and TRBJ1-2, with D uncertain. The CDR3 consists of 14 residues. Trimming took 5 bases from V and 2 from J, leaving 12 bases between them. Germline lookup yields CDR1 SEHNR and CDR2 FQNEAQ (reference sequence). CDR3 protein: CASSPNPTNYGYTF. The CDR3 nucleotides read TGTGCCAGCAGCCCGAACCCGACAAACTATGGCTACACCTTC.

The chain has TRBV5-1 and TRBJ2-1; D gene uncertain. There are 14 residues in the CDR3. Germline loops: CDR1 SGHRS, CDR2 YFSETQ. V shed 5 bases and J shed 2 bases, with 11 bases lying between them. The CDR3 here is CASRPRLTYNEQFF. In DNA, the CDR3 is TGCGCCAGCAGGCCCCGGCTCACCTACAATGAGCAGTTCTTC.

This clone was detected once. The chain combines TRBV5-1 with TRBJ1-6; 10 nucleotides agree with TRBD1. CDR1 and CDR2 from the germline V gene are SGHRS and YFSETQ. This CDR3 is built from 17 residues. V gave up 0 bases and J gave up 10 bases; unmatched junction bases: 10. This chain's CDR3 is CASSLAPGQGRYSPLHF. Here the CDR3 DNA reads TGCGCCAGCAGCTTGGCGCCGGGACAGGGGCGTTACTCACCCCTCCACTTT.

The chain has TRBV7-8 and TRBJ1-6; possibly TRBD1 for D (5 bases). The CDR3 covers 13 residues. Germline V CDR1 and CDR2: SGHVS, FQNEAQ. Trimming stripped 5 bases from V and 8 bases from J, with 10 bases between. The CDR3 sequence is CASSTDRDSPLHF. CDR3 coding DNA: TGTGCCAGCAGCACCGACAGAGATTCACCCCTCCACTTT.

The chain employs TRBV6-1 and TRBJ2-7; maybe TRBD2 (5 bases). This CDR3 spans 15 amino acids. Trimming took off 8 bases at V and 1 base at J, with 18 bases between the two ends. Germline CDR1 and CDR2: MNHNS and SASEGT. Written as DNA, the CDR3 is TGTGCCAGCTTTGGGGAGCCCGACTGGTCCTACGAGCAGTACTTC. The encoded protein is CASFGEPDWSYEQYF.

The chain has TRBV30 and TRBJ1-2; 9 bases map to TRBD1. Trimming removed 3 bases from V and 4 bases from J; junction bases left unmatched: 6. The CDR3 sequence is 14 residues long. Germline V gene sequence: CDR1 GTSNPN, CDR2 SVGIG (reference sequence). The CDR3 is CAWRGQGGSYGYTF. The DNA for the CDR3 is TGTGCCTGGAGGGGACAGGGAGGGAGCTATGGCTACACCTTC.

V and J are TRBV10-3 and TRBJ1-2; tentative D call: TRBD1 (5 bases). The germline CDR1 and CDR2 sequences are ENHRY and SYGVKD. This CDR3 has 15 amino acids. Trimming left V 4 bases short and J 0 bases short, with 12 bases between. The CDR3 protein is CAISAQALANYGYTF. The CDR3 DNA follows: TGTGCCATCAGTGCACAGGCTTTAGCTAACTATGGCTACACCTTC.

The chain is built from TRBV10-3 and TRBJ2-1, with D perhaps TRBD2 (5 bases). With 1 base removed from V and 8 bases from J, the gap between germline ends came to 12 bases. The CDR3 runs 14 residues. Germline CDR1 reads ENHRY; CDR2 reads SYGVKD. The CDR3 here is CAISEWSDGDEQFF. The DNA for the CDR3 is TGTGCCATCAGTGAGTGGTCCGACGGGGATGAGCAGTTCTTC.

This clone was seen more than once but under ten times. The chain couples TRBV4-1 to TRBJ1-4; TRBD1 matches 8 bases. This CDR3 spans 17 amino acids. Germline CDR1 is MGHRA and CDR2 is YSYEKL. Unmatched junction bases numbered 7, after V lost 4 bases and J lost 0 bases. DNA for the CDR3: TGCGCCAGCAGCCTCAGACAGGGGTTTGCAACTAATGAAAAACTGTTTTTT. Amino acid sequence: CASSLRQGFATNEKLFF.

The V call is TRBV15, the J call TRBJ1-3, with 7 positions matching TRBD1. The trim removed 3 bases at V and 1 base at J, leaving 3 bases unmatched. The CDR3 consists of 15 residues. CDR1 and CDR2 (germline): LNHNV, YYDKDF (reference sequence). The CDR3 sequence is CATSSRQGSGNTIYF. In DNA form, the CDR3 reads TGTGCCACCAGCAGTAGACAGGGATCTGGAAACACCATATATTTT.

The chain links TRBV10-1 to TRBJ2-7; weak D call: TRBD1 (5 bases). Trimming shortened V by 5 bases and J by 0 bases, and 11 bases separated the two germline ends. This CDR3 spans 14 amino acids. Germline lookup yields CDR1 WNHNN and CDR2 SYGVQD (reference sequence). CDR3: CASSRGMSSYEQYF. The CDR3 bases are TGCGCCAGCAGTAGGGGAATGAGCTCCTACGAGCAGTACTTC.